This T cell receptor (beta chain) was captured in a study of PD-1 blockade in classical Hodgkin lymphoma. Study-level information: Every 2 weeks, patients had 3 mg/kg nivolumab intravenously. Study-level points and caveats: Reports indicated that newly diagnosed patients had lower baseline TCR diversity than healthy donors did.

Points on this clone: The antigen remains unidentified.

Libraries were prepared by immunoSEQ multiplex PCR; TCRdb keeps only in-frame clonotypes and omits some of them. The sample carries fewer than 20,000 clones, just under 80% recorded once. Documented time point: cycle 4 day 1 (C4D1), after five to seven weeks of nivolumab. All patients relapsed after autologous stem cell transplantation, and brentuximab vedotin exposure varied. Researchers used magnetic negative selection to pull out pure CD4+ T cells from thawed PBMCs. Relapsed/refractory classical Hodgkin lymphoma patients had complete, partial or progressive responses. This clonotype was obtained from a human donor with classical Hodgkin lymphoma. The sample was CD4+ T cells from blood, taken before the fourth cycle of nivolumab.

The CDR3 coding sequence is TGTGCCAGCAGACGGAAAGGGCGCTCCTACAATGAGCAGTTCTTC. Translating gives CASRRKGRSYNEQFF. The chain has TRBV25-1 and TRBJ2-1; D is uncertain. V was clipped by 6 bases and J by 0 bases, with 12 bases between them. The germline V gene encodes CDR1 MGHDK and CDR2 SYGVNS. This CDR3 contains 15 residues. Together with reference TRBV25-1 and TRBJ2-1, the CDR3 gives the full variable domain: EADIYQTPRYLVIGTGKKITLECSQTMGHDKMYWYQQDPGMELHLIHYSYGVNSTEKGDLSSESTVSRIRTEHFPLTLESARPSHTSQYLCASRRKGRSYNEQFFGPGTRLTVL.